This T cell receptor beta chain was recovered during a study of blood T cell repertoires in COVID-19. Study-level information: COVID-19 samples from acute and convalescent phases originated in the United States, Italy and Spain. T cells, B-cell-depleted T cells, or PBMCs supplied cDNA or gDNA.

Two consecutive negative NP/OP PCR tests, clearance, or resolved symptoms defined Cohort 3 recovery. The CDR3 contains 18 residues. With V trimmed by 5 bases and J by 5 bases, 16 bases remained unmatched. CDR1 and CDR2 from the germline V gene are SGHAT and FQNNGV. In the source study's methods: Reference gene primer amplification in the assay estimated nucleated cell counts. Using immunoSEQ multiplex PCR, the repertoire was profiled, and TCRdb retains in-frame clones only, with some absent. For V, J and clone size, that table is used; D and trimming come from the DNA. The sample lists roughly 400,000 clones; just under 90% were seen once.

This sequence originates from a woman in her twenties or thirties who had recovered from COVID-19. Sequencing was performed on PBMCs or T cells enriched from blood (not recorded which). The J gene is TRBJ2-1, the V gene TRBV11-2, with 9 bases fitting TRBD2. The CDR3 reads CASSQPQLGSGSHNEQFF. CDR3 coding DNA: TGTGCCAGCAGCCAACCTCAGTTAGGTAGCGGGAGCCACAATGAGCAGTTCTTC.